The 9 T cell receptor beta chains listed next were all sequenced from one sample in a study of T cells in Graves' hyperthyroidism and ophthalmopathy. TCR beta CDR3 region amplification was performed from RNA transcripts. First-round RT-PCR targeting the TCR CDR3 was performed with the HTBI primer set. TCRdb analysed the multiplex PCR reads with MiXCR anew, one entry per CDR3 protein. The sample consists of around 300,000 distinct CDR3 sequences, about 20% of them appearing once. Input material: blood. All receptors derive from a young man with Graves' ophthalmopathy.

The sample holds many counts of this clonotype. The chain recombines TRBV3-1 with TRBJ2-1; 13 bases match TRBD2. J lost 7 bases, V lost 6 bases, and 6 bases had no gene match. The CDR3 is made up of 15 amino acids. The germline V gene has CDR1 LGHDT and CDR2 YNNKEL (reference sequence). The CDR3 DNA is TGTGCCAGCAGTCTACTAGCGGGAGGGGGAAATGAGCAGTTCTTC. Translated, it gives CASSLLAGGGNEQFF.

This clonotype has at least ten counts. The chain uses TRBV18 and TRBJ1-1, with D hard to call. This CDR3 spans 13 amino acids. V was cut by 2 bases and J by 8 bases, with 12 bases left in between. Germline values: CDR1 KGHSH, CDR2 LQKENI. In DNA, the CDR3 is TGTGCCAGCTCACCAAGGAACTCAGGCGAAGCTTTCTTT. It encodes CASSPRNSGEAFF.

This clonotype was observed a handful of times. This sequence joins TRBV3-1 and TRBJ1-2; D call uncertain. V lost 0 bases and J 13 bases, leaving 15 bases between the germline ends. CDR1 is LGHDT and CDR2 is YNNKEL in the germline V gene (reference sequence). The CDR3 runs 13 residues. The CDR3 here is CASSQEIGGPSTF. For the CDR3, the DNA is TGTGCCAGCAGCCAAGAAATTGGAGGGCCCTCCACCTTC.

The sample holds a few counts of this clonotype. The V call is TRBV6-1, the J call TRBJ1-1; 11 positions agree with TRBD1. CDR1 is MNHNS and CDR2 is SASEGT in the germline V gene. The V gene end was trimmed by 4 bases and the J gene end by 0 bases; junction bases not matched to a gene: 13. The CDR3 runs to 19 residues. In DNA, the CDR3 is TGTGCCAGCAGTGGGGGGACAGGGGGGAGGACGGGCATGAACACTGAAGCTTTCTTT. Amino acids: CASSGGTGGRTGMNTEAFF.

This clonotype was seen at least ten times. J is TRBJ2-1 and V is TRBV2; D remains ambiguous. The V gene's germline CDR1 is SNHLY and CDR2 FYNNEI. The germline V and J ends were trimmed by 3 bases and 7 bases, with 22 bases remaining between them. The length of the CDR3 is 17 residues. The CDR3 DNA follows: TGTGCCAGCAGTGAGAACGAGGCTTACTTTAAGTATAATGAGCAGTTCTTC. It yields the protein CASSENEAYFKYNEQFF. The entire variable domain, with the rest obtained from reference TRBV2 and TRBJ2-1, is as follows: EPEVTQTPSHQVTQMGQEVILRCVPISNHLYFYWYRQILGQKVEFLVSFYNNEISEKSEIFDDQFSVERPDGSNFTLKIRSTKLEDSAMYFCASSENEAYFKYNEQFFGPGTRLTVL.

This clonotype has more than one count but fewer than ten. This chain links TRBV29-1 with TRBJ2-7; TRBD2 matches 12 bases. The junction had 8 bases not matched to a gene; V was cut back by 6 bases and J by 5 bases. Germline V gene sequence: CDR1 SQVTM, CDR2 ANQGSEA. The CDR3 has 14 residues. Here the CDR3 reads CSVRLAGVSDEQYF. CDR3 bases: TGCAGCGTCCGACTAGCGGGAGTTTCGGACGAGCAGTACTTC.

This chain joins TRBV28 and TRBJ1-2, with unresolved D. Trimming took off 7 bases at V and 3 bases at J, with 9 bases between the two ends. CDR1 and CDR2 from the germline V gene are MDHEN and SYDVKM. The CDR3 runs to 12 residues. The CDR3 bases are TGTGCCAGCAAGCCACCTGACTATGGCTACACCTTC. It yields the protein CASKPPDYGYTF.

V gene TRBV12-3 or TRBV12-4 combines with J gene TRBJ2-1; 9 bases align to TRBD2. Trimming at V came to 10 bases and at J to 9 bases, leaving 16 bases not matched to a gene. This CDR3 is 15 amino acids long. The CDR3 loop is CATRGTAGGPGEQFF. CDR3 bases: TGTGCCACCCGAGGGACTGCGGGAGGGCCAGGTGAGCAGTTCTTC.

The rearrangement links TRBV11-2 to TRBJ1-3; D is uncertain. Germline assignment: CDR1 SGHAT and CDR2 FQNNGV. The V end was cut by 1 base, the J end by 6 bases, with 13 bases between. The CDR3 runs to 15 residues. CDR3 DNA sequence: TGTGCCAGCAGCTTAGGGGCAGGAGTGGAAAACACCATATATTTT. As protein: CASSLGAGVENTIYF.